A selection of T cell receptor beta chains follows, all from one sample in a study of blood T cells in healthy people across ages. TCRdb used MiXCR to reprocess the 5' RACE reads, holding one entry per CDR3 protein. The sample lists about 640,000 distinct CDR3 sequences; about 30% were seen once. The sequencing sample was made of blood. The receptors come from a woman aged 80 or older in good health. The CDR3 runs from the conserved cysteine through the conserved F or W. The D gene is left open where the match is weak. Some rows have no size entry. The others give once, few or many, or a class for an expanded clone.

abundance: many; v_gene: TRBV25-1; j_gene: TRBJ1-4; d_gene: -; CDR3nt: TGTGCCAGCAGTGAACGGCAGGGTCGGGAAAAACTGTTTTTT; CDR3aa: CASSERQGREKLFF
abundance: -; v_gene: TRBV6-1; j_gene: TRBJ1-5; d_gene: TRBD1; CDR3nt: TGTGCCAGCACCGAGGGAGGGGGCGGGCAGCCCCAGCATTTT; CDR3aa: CASTEGGGGQPQHF
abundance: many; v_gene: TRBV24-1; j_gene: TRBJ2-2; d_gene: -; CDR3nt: TGTGCCACCAGTCAGGACAGCGCGTTGAACACCGGGGAGCTGTTTTTT; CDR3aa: CATSQDSALNTGELFF
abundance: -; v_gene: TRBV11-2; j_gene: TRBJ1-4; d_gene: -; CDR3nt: TGTGCCAGCAGCCCCCGGACGGGACGGAGGGAAAAACTGTTTTTT; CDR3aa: CASSPRTGRREKLFF
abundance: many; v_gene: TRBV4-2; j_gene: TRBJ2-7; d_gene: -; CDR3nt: TGTGCCAGCAGCCAAGCCTCGGGGCAGAGCTACGAGCAGTACTTC; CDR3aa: CASSQASGQSYEQYF
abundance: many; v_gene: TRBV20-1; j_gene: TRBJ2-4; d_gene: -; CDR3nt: TGCAGTGCTAGTGGGCGGCTCAAAAACATTCAGTACTTC; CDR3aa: CSASGRLKNIQYF
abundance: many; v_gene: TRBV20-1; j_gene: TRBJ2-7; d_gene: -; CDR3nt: TGCAGTGCTGTCCCTCCGACAGGCCTCTACGAGCAGTACTTC; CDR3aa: CSAVPPTGLYEQYF
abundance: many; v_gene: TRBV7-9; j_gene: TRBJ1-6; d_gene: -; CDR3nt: TGTGCCAGCAGCCTTAACATAAATTCACCCCTCCACTTT; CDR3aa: CASSLNINSPLHF
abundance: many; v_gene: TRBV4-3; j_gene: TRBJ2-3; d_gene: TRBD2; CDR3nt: TGCGCCAGCAGCCAAGTTCCGCGGCTAGCGGGGGGGCTCAGCACAGATACGCAGTATTTT; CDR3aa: CASSQVPRLAGGLSTDTQYF
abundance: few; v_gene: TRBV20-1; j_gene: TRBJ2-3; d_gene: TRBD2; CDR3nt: TGCAGTGCTAGAGATTTGCGGGGGGACACAGATACGCAGTATTTT; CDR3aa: CSARDLRGDTDTQYF
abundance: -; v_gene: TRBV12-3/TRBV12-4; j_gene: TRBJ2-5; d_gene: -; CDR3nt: TGTGCCAGCAGTTTAAGGGGGGGACAGGAGCAGTACTTC; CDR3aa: CASSLRGGQEQYF
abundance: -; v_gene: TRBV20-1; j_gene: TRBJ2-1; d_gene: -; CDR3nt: TGCAGTGCTGTTGAAGACAGAAAGTCGTACAATGAGCAGTTCTTC; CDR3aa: CSAVEDRKSYNEQFF
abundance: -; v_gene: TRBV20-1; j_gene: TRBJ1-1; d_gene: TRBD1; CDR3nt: TGCAGTGCTAGTGACGGACAGGGGTGGGAAGCTTTCTTT; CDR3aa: CSASDGQGWEAFF
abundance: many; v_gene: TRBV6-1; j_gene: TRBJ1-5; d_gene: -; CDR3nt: TGTGCCAGCAGTGAAGCACGAAATCAGCCCCAGCATTTT; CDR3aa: CASSEARNQPQHF
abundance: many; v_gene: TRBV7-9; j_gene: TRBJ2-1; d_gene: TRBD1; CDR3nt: TGTGCCAGCAGCGTGGAGGACAGGGGGATATTTGATGAGCAGTTCTTC; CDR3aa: CASSVEDRGIFDEQFF
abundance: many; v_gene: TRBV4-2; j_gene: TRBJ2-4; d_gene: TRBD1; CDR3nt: TGTGCCAGCAGCCAAGAGGCAGGGGGCGACCAAAACATTCAGTACTTC; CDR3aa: CASSQEAGGDQNIQYF
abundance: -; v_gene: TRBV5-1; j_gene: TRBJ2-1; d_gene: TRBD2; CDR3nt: TGCGCCAGCAGCTTGGAGCCGGGGGGGGGTTACAATGAGCAGTTCTTC; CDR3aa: CASSLEPGGGYNEQFF
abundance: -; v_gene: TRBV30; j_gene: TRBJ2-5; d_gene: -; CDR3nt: TGTGCCTGGAGTGTAGGGCAGGGCCAAGAGACCCAGTACTTC; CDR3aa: CAWSVGQGQETQYF
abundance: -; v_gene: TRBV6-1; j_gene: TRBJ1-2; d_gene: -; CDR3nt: TGTGCCAGCAGTGAAGAAGGGGGGGGGACCGGCGGCTACACCTTC; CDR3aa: CASSEEGGGTGGYTF
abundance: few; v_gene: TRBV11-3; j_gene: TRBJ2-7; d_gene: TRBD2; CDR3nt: TGTGCCAGTGCGGGGGAGAGCGAGCAGTACTTC; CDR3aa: CASAGESEQYF
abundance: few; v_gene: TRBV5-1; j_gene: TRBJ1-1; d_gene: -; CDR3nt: TGCGCCAGCAGCTTTGGGGACGTCCCGAGGACTGAAGCTTTCTTT; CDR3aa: CASSFGDVPRTEAFF
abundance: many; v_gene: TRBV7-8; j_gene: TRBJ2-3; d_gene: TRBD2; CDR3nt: TGTGCCAGCAGCTACGAAAGCGGGGCTAGCACAGATACGCAGTATTTT; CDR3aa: CASSYESGASTDTQYF
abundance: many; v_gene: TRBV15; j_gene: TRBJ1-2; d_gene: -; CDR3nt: TGTGCCACCAGCCCACCGGACAACTATGGCTACACCTTC; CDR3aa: CATSPPDNYGYTF